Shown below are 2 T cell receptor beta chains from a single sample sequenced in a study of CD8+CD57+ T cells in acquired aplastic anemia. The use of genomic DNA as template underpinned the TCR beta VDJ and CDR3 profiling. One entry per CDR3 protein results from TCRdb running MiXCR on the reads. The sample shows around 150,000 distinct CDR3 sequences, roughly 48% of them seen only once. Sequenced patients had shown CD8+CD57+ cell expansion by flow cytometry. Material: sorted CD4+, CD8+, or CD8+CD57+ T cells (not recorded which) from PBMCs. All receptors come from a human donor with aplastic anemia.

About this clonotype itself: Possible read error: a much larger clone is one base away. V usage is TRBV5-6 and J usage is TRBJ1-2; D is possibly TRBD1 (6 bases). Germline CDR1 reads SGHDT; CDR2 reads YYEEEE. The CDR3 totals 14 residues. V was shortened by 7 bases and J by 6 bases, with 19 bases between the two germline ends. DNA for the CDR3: TGTGCCAGCTCCGGCCCGGGGGCTCTCGATGGCTACACCTTC. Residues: CASSGPGALDGYTF.

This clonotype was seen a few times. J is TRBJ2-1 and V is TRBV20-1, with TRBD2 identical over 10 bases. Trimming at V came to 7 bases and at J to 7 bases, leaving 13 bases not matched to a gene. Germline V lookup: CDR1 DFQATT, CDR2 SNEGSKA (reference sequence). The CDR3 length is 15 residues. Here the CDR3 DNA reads TGCAGTGTCGAACGTCTAGCGGGAGATAAGAATGAGCAGTTCTTC. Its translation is CSVERLAGDKNEQFF.